This TCR beta chain was captured in a study of T cell repertoires in aging, cancer and after chemotherapy. Trimming cost V 3 bases and J 3 bases, with 5 bases left between them. The CDR3 extends over 11 amino acids. The germline V gene has CDR1 GTSNPN and CDR2 SVGIG (reference sequence). As to this clonotype: Antigen: not known.

TRB rearrangements spanning V, D and J were amplified using mixed TRB-A/B primers. TCRdb called the multiplex PCR reads again in MiXCR, with one record for every CDR3 protein. The sample consists of hundreds of distinct CDR3 sequences, 52% of them appearing once. TCR beta rearrangements were amplified from peripheral blood genomic DNA. Points from the study as a whole: Healthy donors lost TCR diversity with age mainly through richness, cancer patients through richness and evenness.

The gene calls are TRBV30 and TRBJ1-1; the D is unclear. The clonotype comes from a human donor with a solid tumor. The material sequenced was blood. CDR3 bases: TGTGCCTGGAGCCGGGACACTGAAGCTTTCTTT. Translated, it gives CAWSRDTEAFF.